This record covers a single T cell receptor (beta chain). This sample was taken from a study of vaccination and CD4 T cells after COVID-19. In TCRdb, the PCR reads were re-called with MiXCR into one record per CDR3 protein. The sample has tens of thousands of distinct CDR3 sequences; around 49% are singletons. The germline V and J ends were trimmed by 0 bases and 3 bases, with 13 bases remaining between them. The germline CDR1 and CDR2 sequences are DFQATT and SNEGSKA (reference sequence). The CDR3 extends over 15 amino acids. The clonotype was recovered from a human donor who had recovered from COVID-19. Material: CD4+ T cells from blood, obtained before SARS-CoV-2 vaccination. The chain has TRBV20-1 and TRBJ2-3, with D unclear. The CDR3 region is CSAREGSSPTDTQYF. The CDR3 DNA is TGCAGTGCTAGAGAAGGGTCCTCACCGACAGATACGCAGTATTTT.